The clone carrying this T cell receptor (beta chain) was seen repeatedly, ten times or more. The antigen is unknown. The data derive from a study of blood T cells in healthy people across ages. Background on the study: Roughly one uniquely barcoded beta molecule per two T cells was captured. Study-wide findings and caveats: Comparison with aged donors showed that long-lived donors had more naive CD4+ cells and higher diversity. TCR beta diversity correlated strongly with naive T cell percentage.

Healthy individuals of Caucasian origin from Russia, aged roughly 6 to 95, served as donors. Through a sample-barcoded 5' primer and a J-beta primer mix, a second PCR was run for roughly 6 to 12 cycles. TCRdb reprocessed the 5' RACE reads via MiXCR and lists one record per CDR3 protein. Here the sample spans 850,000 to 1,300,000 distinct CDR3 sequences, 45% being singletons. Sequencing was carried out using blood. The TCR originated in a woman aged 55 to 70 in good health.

CDR3 coding DNA: TGTGCCAGCTCGCGCATCTCTGGGGCCAACGTCCTGACTTTC. Translated, it gives CASSRISGANVLTF. V is TRBV18 and J is TRBJ2-6; D is undetermined. The ends were cut back, 6 bases at V and 0 bases at J, with 6 bases in the middle. CDR3 length equals 14 residues. The germline CDR1 and CDR2 sequences are KGHSH and LQKENI.